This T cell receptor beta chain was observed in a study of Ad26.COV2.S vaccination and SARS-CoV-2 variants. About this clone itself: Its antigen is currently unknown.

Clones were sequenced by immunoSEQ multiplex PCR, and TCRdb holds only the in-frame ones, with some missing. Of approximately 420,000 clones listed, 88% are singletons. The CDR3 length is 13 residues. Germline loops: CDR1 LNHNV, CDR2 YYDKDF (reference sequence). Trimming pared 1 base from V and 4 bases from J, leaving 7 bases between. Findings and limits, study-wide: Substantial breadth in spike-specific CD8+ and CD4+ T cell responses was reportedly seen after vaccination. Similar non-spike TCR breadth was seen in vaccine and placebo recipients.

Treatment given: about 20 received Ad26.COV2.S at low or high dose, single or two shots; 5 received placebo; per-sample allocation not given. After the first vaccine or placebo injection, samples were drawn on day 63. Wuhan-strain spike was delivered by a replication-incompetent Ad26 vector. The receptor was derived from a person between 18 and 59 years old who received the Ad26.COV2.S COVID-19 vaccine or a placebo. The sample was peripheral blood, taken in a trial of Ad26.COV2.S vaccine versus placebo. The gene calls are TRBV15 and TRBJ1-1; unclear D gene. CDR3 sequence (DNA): TGTGCCACCAGCAGAGCGCCGGCCACTGAAGCTTTCTTT. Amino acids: CATSRAPATEAFF.